The subject of this entry is one T cell receptor (beta chain). Its antigen remains unknown. 60 Vbeta and 13 Jbeta primers were used in PCR. Libraries were prepared by immunoSEQ multiplex PCR; TCRdb keeps only in-frame clonotypes and omits some of them. Here the sample spans 160,000 or so clones, about 80% being singletons. The length of the CDR3 is 15 residues. The ends were cut back, 4 bases at V and 2 bases at J, with 15 bases in the middle. The V gene's germline CDR1 is SEHNR and CDR2 FQNEAQ (reference sequence). These data are taken from a study of cytomegalovirus exposure and HLA in healthy donors. Study outcomes and limitations: In a later analysis, HLA-associated beta chains showed higher expansion and lower generation probabilities than comparable chains. TCR beta sequences reportedly predicted the HLA-A and HLA-B alleles of most subjects accurately. Upon later analysis, TCR association rates were observed to vary by HLA locus, being highest for DRB1 and lowest for HLA-C. Most of the CMV-associated TCR beta chains (in a later analysis) appeared to be HLA-restricted.

This receptor was identified in a woman between 40 and 55 years old in good health and CMV-seronegative. The sequencing sample was made of PBMCs. This chain connects TRBV7-9 to TRBJ2-7, with D unresolved. CDR3 sequence reads: CASSSTSRDTYEQYF. CDR3 DNA sequence: TGTGCCAGCAGCTCCACCTCCCGAGATACCTACGAGCAGTACTTC.